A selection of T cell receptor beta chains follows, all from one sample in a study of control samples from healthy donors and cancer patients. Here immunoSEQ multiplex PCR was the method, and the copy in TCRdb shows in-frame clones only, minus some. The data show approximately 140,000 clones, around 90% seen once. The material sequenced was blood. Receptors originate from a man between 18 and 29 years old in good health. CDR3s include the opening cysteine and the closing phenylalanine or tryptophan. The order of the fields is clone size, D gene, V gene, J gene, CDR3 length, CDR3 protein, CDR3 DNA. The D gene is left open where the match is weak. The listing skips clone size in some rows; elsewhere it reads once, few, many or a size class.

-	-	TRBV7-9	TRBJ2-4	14	CASSLSRDKNIQYF	TGTGCCAGCAGCTTAAGTAGGGACAAAAACATTCAGTACTTC
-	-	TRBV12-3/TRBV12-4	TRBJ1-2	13	CASSLGGSYGYTF	TGTGCCAGCAGTCTAGGGGGGTCGTATGGCTACACCTTC
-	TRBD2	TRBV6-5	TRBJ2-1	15	CASSKSGESYNEQFF	TGTGCCAGCAGTAAGAGCGGGGAATCCTACAATGAGCAGTTCTTC
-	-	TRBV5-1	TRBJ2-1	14	CASITRQTSNEQFF	TGCGCCAGCATTACCCGACAGACCAGTAATGAGCAGTTCTTC
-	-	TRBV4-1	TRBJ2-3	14	CASSQGDRTDTQYF	TGCGCCAGCAGCCAAGGCGACAGGACAGATACGCAGTATTTT
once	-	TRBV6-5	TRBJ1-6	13	CASRGQTRSPLHF	TGTGCCAGCAGAGGACAGACTAGGTCACCCCTCCACTTT
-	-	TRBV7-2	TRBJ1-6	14	CASSLEGRGSPLHF	TGTGCCAGCAGCTTAGAGGGGAGGGGCTCACCCCTCCACTTT
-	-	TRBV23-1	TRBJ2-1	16	CASSQSNDTSYNEQFF	TGCGCCAGCAGTCAATCTAACGACACCAGCTACAATGAGCAGTTCTTC
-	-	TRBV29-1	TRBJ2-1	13	CSVGRARYNEQFF	TGCAGCGTTGGGAGGGCCCGCTACAATGAGCAGTTCTTC
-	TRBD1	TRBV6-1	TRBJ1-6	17	CASSEFYRGTGGSPLHF	TGTGCCAGCAGTGAATTCTATCGGGGGACAGGGGGATCACCCCTCCACTTT
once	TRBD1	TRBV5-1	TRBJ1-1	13	CASSLTGEAEAFF	TGCGCCAGCAGCTTGACAGGGGAGGCTGAAGCTTTCTTT
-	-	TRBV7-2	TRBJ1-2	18	CASSSPRLHLQANYGYTF	TGTGCCAGCAGCTCACCTAGACTTCACCTCCAAGCTAACTATGGCTACACCTTC
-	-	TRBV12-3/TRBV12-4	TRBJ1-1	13	CASSVRGDTEAFF	TGTGCCAGCAGCGTCAGGGGAGACACTGAAGCTTTCTTT
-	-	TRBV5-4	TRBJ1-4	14	CASSWDMANEKLFF	TGTGCCAGCAGTTGGGACATGGCTAATGAAAAACTGTTTTTT
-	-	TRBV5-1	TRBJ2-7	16	CASTPLVSQEGYEQYF	TGCGCCAGCACCCCGCTTGTGTCACAGGAGGGCTACGAGCAGTACTTC
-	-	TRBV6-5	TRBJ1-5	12	CASTVLGLPQHF	TGTGCCAGCACCGTTTTGGGGTTGCCCCAGCATTTT
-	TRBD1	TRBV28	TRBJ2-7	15	CASSPRRTGFYEQYF	TGTGCCAGCAGCCCTCGCCGGACAGGGTTTTACGAGCAGTACTTC
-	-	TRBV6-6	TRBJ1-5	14	CASRGVGDTQPQHF	TGTGCCAGCAGGGGAGTGGGGGATACCCAGCCCCAGCATTTT
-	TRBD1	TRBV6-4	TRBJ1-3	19	CASSDTPGQVDLSGNTIYF	TGTGCCAGCAGTGATACCCCGGGACAGGTGGACCTCTCTGGAAACACCATATATTTT
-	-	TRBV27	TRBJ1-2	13	CASSLSLGNGYTF	TGTGCCAGCAGTTTATCCTTGGGTAATGGCTACACCTTC
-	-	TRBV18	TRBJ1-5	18	CASSPPPERGQPNQPQHF	TGTGCCAGCTCACCCCCGCCGGAGAGGGGACAACCCAATCAGCCCCAGCATTTT
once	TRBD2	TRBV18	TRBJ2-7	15	CASSDLAGVAYEQYF	TGTGCCAGCTCAGACCTAGCGGGGGTCGCCTACGAGCAGTACTTC
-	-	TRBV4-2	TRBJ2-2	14	CASSQGKQRGELFF	TGTGCCAGCAGCCAAGGGAAGCAGCGAGGGGAGCTGTTTTTT
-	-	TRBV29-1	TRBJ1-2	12	CSGQTNNYGYTF	TGCAGCGGCCAGACGAACAACTATGGCTACACCTTC
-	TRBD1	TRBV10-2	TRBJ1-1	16	CASIAPGQGIDTEAFF	TGCGCCAGCATTGCCCCTGGACAGGGAATCGACACTGAAGCTTTCTTT
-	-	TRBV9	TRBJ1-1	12	CASSVPGTEAFF	TGTGCCAGCAGCGTCCCCGGGACTGAAGCTTTCTTT
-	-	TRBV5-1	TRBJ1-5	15	CASSLDSRGSQPQHF	TGCGCCAGCAGCTTGGATTCCAGAGGCAGTCAGCCCCAGCATTTT
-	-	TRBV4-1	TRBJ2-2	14	CASSQIDWAGELFF	TGCGCCAGCAGCCAAATCGATTGGGCCGGGGAGCTGTTTTTT
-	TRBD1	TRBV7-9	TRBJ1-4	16	CASSGQGGFGGEKLFF	TGTGCCAGCAGCGGACAGGGTGGTTTCGGAGGTGAAAAACTGTTTTTT
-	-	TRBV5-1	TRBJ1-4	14	CASSFGATNEKLFF	TGCGCCAGCAGCTTCGGTGCAACTAATGAAAAACTGTTTTTT
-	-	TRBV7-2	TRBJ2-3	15	CASSLVGGNRDTQYF	TGTGCCAGCAGCTTAGTTGGGGGGAATCGGGATACGCAGTATTTT
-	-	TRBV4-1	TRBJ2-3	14	CASSQDGGTDTQYF	TGCGCCAGCAGCCAAGATGGAGGGACAGATACGCAGTATTTT
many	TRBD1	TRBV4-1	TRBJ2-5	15	CASRGDREHRETQYF	TGCGCCAGCAGAGGGGACAGGGAACACAGGGAGACCCAGTACTTC
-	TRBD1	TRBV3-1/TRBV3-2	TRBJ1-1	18	CASSQLPGQVLMNTEAFF	TGTGCCAGCAGCCAACTCCCGGGACAGGTCTTAATGAACACTGAAGCTTTCTTT
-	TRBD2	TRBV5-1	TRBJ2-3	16	CASSLAAGEITDTQYF	TGCGCCAGCAGCTTGGCAGCGGGGGAGATCACAGATACGCAGTATTTT
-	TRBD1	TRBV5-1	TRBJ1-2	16	CASSLMTGTGNYGYTF	TGCGCCAGCAGCCTTATGACCGGGACAGGGAACTATGGCTACACCTTC
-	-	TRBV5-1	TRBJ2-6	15	CASSVGLGGANVLTF	TGCGCCAGCAGCGTGGGACTTGGTGGGGCCAACGTCCTGACTTTC
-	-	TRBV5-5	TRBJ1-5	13	CASSGDRWGPQHF	TGTGCCAGCAGCGGAGACAGGTGGGGGCCCCAGCATTTT
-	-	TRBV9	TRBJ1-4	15	CASTAGVATNEKLFF	TGTGCCAGCACCGCGGGGGTCGCAACTAATGAAAAACTGTTTTTT